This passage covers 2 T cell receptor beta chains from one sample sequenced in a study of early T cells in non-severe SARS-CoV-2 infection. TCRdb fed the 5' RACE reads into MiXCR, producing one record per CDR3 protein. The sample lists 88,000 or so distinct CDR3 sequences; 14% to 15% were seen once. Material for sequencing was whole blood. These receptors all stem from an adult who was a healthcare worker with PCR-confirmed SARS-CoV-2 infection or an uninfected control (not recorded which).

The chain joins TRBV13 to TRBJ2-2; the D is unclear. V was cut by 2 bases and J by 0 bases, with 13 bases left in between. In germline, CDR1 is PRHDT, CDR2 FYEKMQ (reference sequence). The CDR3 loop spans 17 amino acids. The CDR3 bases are TGTGCCAGCAGCTTACTTCTCGGCGGAGCGAACACCGGGGAGCTGTTTTTT. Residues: CASSLLLGGANTGELFF. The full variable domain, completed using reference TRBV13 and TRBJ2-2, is AAGVIQSPRHLIKEKRETATLKCYPIPRHDTVYWYQQGPGQDPQFLISFYEKMQSDKGSIPDRFSAQQFSDYHSELNMSSLELGDSALYFCASSLLLGGANTGELFFGEGSRLTVL.

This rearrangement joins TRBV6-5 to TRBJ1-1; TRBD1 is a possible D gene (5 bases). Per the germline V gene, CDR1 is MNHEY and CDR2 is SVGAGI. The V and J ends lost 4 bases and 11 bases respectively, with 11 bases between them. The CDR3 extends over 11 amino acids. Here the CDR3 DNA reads TGTGCCAGCAGTTTAGCGGCAGGGGCTTTCTTT. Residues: CASSLAAGAFF.